Ten or more counts support the clone carrying this T cell receptor (beta chain). The ends were cut back, 3 bases at V and 7 bases at J, with 27 bases in the middle. Germline V gene sequence: CDR1 LGHDT, CDR2 YNNKEL (reference sequence). The CDR3 totals 18 residues. This entry belongs to a study of neurological immune-mediated disorders. Time point specified: longitudinal time-point 3. TCRdb itself ran the 5' RACE reads through MiXCR, one entry per CDR3 protein. The table has more than 50,000 distinct CDR3 sequences, 7.5% to 9.5% seen once. This receptor was identified in a woman between 40 and 55 years old in good health. Sequencing input: PBMCs. V gene TRBV3-1 combines with J gene TRBJ1-2; perhaps TRBD1 as D (5 bases). The CDR3 region has the DNA TGTGCCAGCAGCCAGCTCAACCCAAGTGGGGCAATGATCGCTGGCTACACCTTC. It yields the protein CASSQLNPSGAMIAGYTF.